The subject of this entry is one T cell receptor (beta chain). As yet, its antigen is unknown. The data originate from a study of OX40 agonist ivuxolimab in advanced cancers. Study summary: Across the patients, intravenous ivuxolimab was delivered every 2 weeks at 0.01 to 10 mg/kg. Three dose-escalation patients had partial responses: one with hepatocellular carcinoma and two with cutaneous melanoma. Melanoma, hepatocellular carcinoma, head and neck or renal cell cancer occurred in dose-escalation patients. Broader study findings: Dose levels from 0.1 to 3.0 mg/kg saw CD4+ and CD8+ blood T cells expand clonally by week 6.

Assay: immunoSEQ multiplex PCR; the TCRdb copy retains only in-frame clones and omits some. The sample lists fewer than 25,000 clones, under 85% occurring once. The germline V gene encodes CDR1 MNHEY and CDR2 SVGAGI. V lost 5 bases and J lost 10, with 15 bases in between. The CDR3 consists of 13 residues. The specimen comprised CD4+ or CD8+ T cells sorted from blood, sampled in a trial of the OX40 agonist ivuxolimab. The sequence came from an adult with an advanced solid tumor such as melanoma, head and neck, liver or kidney cancer. The chain uses TRBV6-5 and TRBJ2-1, with D unresolved. CDR3 sequence: CASSDTDHEEQFF. The DNA for the CDR3 is TGTGCCAGCAGTGACACCGACCATGAGGAGCAGTTCTTC.